Below, 24 T cell receptor beta chains from the same sample are listed, as sequenced in a study of cytomegalovirus exposure and HLA in healthy donors. PCR was performed using 60 Vbeta and 13 Jbeta primers. Clones were read by immunoSEQ multiplex PCR, and TCRdb kept only the in-frame ones, dropping some. The repertoire holds more than 85,000 clones, with around 80% as singletons. Material for sequencing was PBMCs. These TCRs come from a man aged 30 to 45 in good health and CMV-seronegative.

This clone was observed a handful of times. This chain uses TRBV6-6 with TRBJ1-4, with a possible D match to TRBD1 (5 bases). Germline values: CDR1 MNHNY, CDR2 SVGAGI (reference sequence). This CDR3 is built from 13 residues. V was pared by 0 bases and J by 11 bases, with 10 bases between. CDR3 sequence: CASSYSDSWKLFF. DNA of the CDR3: TGTGCCAGCAGTTACTCTGACAGTTGGAAACTGTTTTTT.

The rearrangement uses TRBV7-9 and TRBJ2-7; TRBD1 matches at 9 bases. With 5 bases clipped from V and 4 bases from J, the junction kept 6 bases outside the gene matches. The CDR3 is made up of 14 amino acids. In germline, CDR1 is SEHNR, CDR2 FQNEAQ (reference sequence). The CDR3 DNA reads as TGTGCCAGCAGCGCACCGGGACAGGGATACGAGCAGTACTTC. It encodes CASSAPGQGYEQYF.

CDR3 amino acids: CASSSGGLAGAEQYF. The CDR3 region has the DNA TGCGCCAGCAGCTCCGGAGGGCTAGCGGGGGCCGAGCAGTACTTC. This chain links TRBV5-1 with TRBJ2-7; TRBD2 matches 10 bases. The CDR3 has 15 amino acids. The V and J ends lost 3 bases and 6 bases, in that order; junction bases with no gene match: 9. The V gene's germline CDR1 is SGHRS and CDR2 YFSETQ.

This clone was observed a single time. The chain joins TRBV5-1 to TRBJ1-5, with D maybe TRBD1 (5 bases). Trimming cost V 4 bases and J 9 bases, with 20 bases left between them. The CDR3 is 15 amino acids. Germline-derived CDR1 and CDR2 are SGHRS and YFSETQ. CDR3 nucleotides: TGCGCCAGCAGCCCGGAGGGAGGGGACCCTTGGCCCCAGCATTTT. Translated: CASSPEGGDPWPQHF.

This clone was detected a few times. The rearrangement joins TRBV2 to TRBJ2-2; no definite D call. CDR3 size: 14 residues. Germline CDR1 SNHLY, CDR2 FYNNEI. The V and J ends lost 1 base and 3 bases respectively, with 6 bases between them. The CDR3 loop reads CASSEDEDTGELFF. As DNA, the CDR3 is TGTGCCAGCAGTGAAGATGAGGACACCGGGGAGCTGTTTTTT.

This clone came up once. The gene calls are TRBV30 and TRBJ1-5, with D unresolved. Germline V gene lookup returns CDR1 GTSNPN and CDR2 SVGIG (reference sequence). This CDR3 is built from 14 residues. Trimming took 0 bases from V and 0 from J, leaving 6 bases between them. The CDR3 DNA reads as TGTGCCTGGAGTGTGAGGGATAGCAATCAGCCCCAGCATTTT. This sequence encodes CAWSVRDSNQPQHF.

This clone was picked up a small number of times. The chain employs TRBV5-5 and TRBJ1-3; a weak D match, TRBD1 (6 bases). This CDR3 comprises 14 residues. Trimming shortened V by 4 bases and J by 6 bases, and 14 bases separated the two germline ends. Looked up from germline, CDR1 is SGHKS and CDR2 is YYEKEE (reference sequence). The CDR3 region has the DNA TGTGCCAGCAGCGGCCGGGACAACTTAAACACCATATATTTT. It is translated as CASSGRDNLNTIYF.

This clone was observed a few times. This chain connects TRBV5-1 to TRBJ2-1; 7 bases match TRBD2. The CDR3 spans 15 residues. Losses at the gene ends were 2 bases for V and 9 bases for J; bases not matched to a gene: 11. Germline V gene sequence: CDR1 SGHRS, CDR2 YFSETQ. This chain's CDR3 is CASSFREDPYSEQFF. CDR3 DNA: TGCGCCAGCAGCTTCCGGGAGGACCCCTATAGTGAGCAGTTCTTC.

Note on this clone: A read error may account for a junction end that differs from germline. This chain uses TRBV11-2 with TRBJ2-1; unclear D gene. The germline gives CDR1 SGHAT, CDR2 FQNNGV. This CDR3 is built from 11 residues. The CDR3 loop is CASTLGIFKFF. The CDR3 bases are TGTGCCAGCACCTTAGGTATATTTAAGTTCTTC.

The CDR3 DNA sequence: TGTGCCAGCGGTCCTGGAGGCACAGATACGCAGTATTTT. It yields the protein CASGPGGTDTQYF. The chain is built from TRBV6-6 and TRBJ2-3; D unresolved. Looked up from germline, CDR1 is MNHNY and CDR2 is SVGAGI (reference sequence). With 8 bases removed from V and 1 base from J, the gap between germline ends came to 10 bases. This CDR3 has 13 amino acids.

The chain recombines TRBV5-8 with TRBJ1-5; maybe TRBD1 (6 bases). In germline, CDR1 is SGHTS, CDR2 YDEGEE. V lost 6 bases and J lost 5, with 18 bases in between. This CDR3 is 15 amino acids long. The CDR3 protein is CASNLNGQIDQPQHF. The CDR3 nucleotides read TGTGCCAGCAACCTCAACGGACAGATCGATCAGCCCCAGCATTTT.

The V gene is TRBV25-1, the J gene TRBJ1-6; D perhaps matches TRBD1 (6 bases). CDR3 length: 14 residues. Trimming took off 3 bases at V and 6 bases at J, with 9 bases between the two ends. CDR1 and CDR2 (germline): MGHDK, SYGVNS. CDR3 sequence reads: CASSDWTVNSPLHF. For the CDR3, the DNA is TGTGCCAGCAGTGATTGGACAGTTAATTCACCCCTCCACTTT.

The chain combines TRBV2 with TRBJ2-5; 15 bases are shared with TRBD2. This CDR3 has 15 residues. Unmatched junction bases numbered 5, after V lost 7 bases and J lost 5 bases. From germline, CDR1 is SNHLY and CDR2 FYNNEI. DNA of the CDR3: TGTGCCAGCACGGGACTAGCGGGGGGACATGAGACCCAGTACTTC. Translation: CASTGLAGGHETQYF.

This chain connects TRBV14 to TRBJ2-5, with 16 bases aligning to TRBD2. J was trimmed by 5 bases and V by 4 bases; bases with no gene match: 4. CDR1 is SGHDN, CDR2 FVKESK, per germline. CDR3 size: 16 residues. The CDR3 sequence is CASSPGLAGGKETQYF. The CDR3 region has the DNA TGTGCCAGCAGCCCGGGACTAGCGGGAGGGAAGGAGACCCAGTACTTC.

This chain connects TRBV5-1 to TRBJ2-3, with 12 bases fitting TRBD2. Per germline, CDR1 SGHRS and CDR2 YFSETQ. V shed 3 bases, J shed 5 bases, and the junction held 10 bases outside the gene matches. CDR3 length: 17 amino acids. For the CDR3, the DNA is TGCGCCAGCAGCTCGCTACAACTAGCGGGAGGAATAGATACGCAGTATTTT. It is translated as CASSSLQLAGGIDTQYF.

The genes are TRBV11-2 and TRBJ2-1; TRBD2 is a possible D gene (6 bases). The V gene's germline CDR1 is SGHAT and CDR2 FQNNGV. This CDR3 is 15 amino acids long. Trimming removed 1 base from V and 5 bases from J, with 12 bases in between. DNA for the CDR3: TGTGCCAGCAGCTTAGGGTGGGAGGCGCACAATGAGCAGTTCTTC. This sequence encodes CASSLGWEAHNEQFF. Using reference TRBV11-2 and TRBJ2-1 for the parts outside the CDR3, the full variable domain is EAGVAQSPRYKIIEKRQSVAFWCNPISGHATLYWYQQILGQGPKLLIQFQNNGVVDDSQLPKDRFSAERLKGVDSTLKIQPAKLEDSAVYLCASSLGWEAHNEQFFGPGTRLTVL.

This sequence joins TRBV5-6 and TRBJ2-3; 8 nucleotides agree with TRBD1. With 3 bases clipped from V and 0 bases from J, the junction kept 9 bases outside the gene matches. CDR1 SGHDT and CDR2 YYEEEE come from the germline V gene. The CDR3 extends over 17 amino acids. In DNA form, the CDR3 reads TGTGCCAGCAGCTCATGGACAGGGACCCCCAGCACAGATACGCAGTATTTT. Translating gives CASSSWTGTPSTDTQYF.

The J gene is TRBJ2-3, the V gene TRBV27; 7 bases are shared with TRBD1. CDR1 and CDR2 (germline): MNHEY, SMNVEV (reference sequence). This CDR3 spans 14 amino acids. With V trimmed by 3 bases and J by 5 bases, 5 bases remained unmatched. The CDR3 is CASSLSHRGDTQYF. In nucleotides, the CDR3 is TGTGCCAGCAGTTTGTCCCACAGGGGAGATACGCAGTATTTT.

The V and J genes are TRBV10-3 and TRBJ2-5; tentative D call: TRBD1 (5 bases). Germline V CDR1 and CDR2: ENHRY, SYGVKD. This CDR3 spans 16 amino acids. Trimming pared 0 bases from V and 1 base from J, leaving 12 bases between. The CDR3 region is CAISESSGAGQETQYF. CDR3 nucleotide sequence: TGTGCCATCAGTGAGTCTAGTGGGGCAGGCCAAGAGACCCAGTACTTC.

This clone was detected only once. The chain combines TRBV25-1 with TRBJ2-3; D unresolved. The CDR3 covers 13 residues. V was pared by 6 bases and J by 0 bases, with 7 bases between. Germline V CDR1 and CDR2: MGHDK, SYGVNS. This chain's CDR3 is CASRTDSTDTQYF. CDR3 DNA sequence: TGTGCCAGCAGAACAGACAGCACAGATACGCAGTATTTT.

V usage is TRBV5-8 and J usage is TRBJ1-2; D is unclear. The V end lost 6 bases, the J end lost 8 bases, and 11 bases lay between the germline ends. The V gene's germline CDR1 is SGHTS and CDR2 YDEGEE. The CDR3 has 11 amino acids. The CDR3 sequence is CASTVWQGYTF. In DNA, the CDR3 is TGTGCCAGCACAGTGTGGCAGGGCTACACCTTC.

The table lists this clone with a few counts. V usage is TRBV7-6 and J usage is TRBJ1-4, with TRBD1 as a possible D gene (6 bases). This CDR3 contains 12 residues. Germline assignment: CDR1 SGHVS and CDR2 FNYEAQ. V was pared by 5 bases and J by 11 bases, with 12 bases between. The CDR3 bases are TGTGCCAGCAGCCTCGACAGGTGGAAACTGTTTTTT. Amino acids: CASSLDRWKLFF.

This rearrangement joins TRBV18 to TRBJ1-6; D might be TRBD1 (5 bases). The V gene lost 5 bases and the J gene lost 7 bases, with 12 bases spanning the gap. The CDR3 runs 14 residues. Per the germline V gene, CDR1 is KGHSH and CDR2 is LQKENI. The CDR3 DNA reads as TGTGCCAGCTCAGCAGACAGTAACAATTCACCCCTCCACTTT. Translated, it gives CASSADSNNSPLHF.

This clone was picked up a small number of times. J is TRBJ1-1 and V is TRBV18, with unresolved D. Trimming took off 6 bases at V and 8 bases at J, with 10 bases between the two ends. The CDR3 has 11 amino acids. Germline assignment: CDR1 KGHSH and CDR2 LQKENI. The DNA of the CDR3 is TGTGCCAGCTCCGCGCTAGAGGAAGCTTTCTTT. It encodes CASSALEEAFF.